Here is one TCR beta chain with its context. Antigen: not known. This sample was included in a study of cytomegalovirus exposure and HLA in healthy donors. Study results and limitations: In a later analysis, at a false discovery rate of 0.05, over 15,000 TCR beta sequences were associated with HLA alleles.

The CDR3 length is 16 residues. Germline lookup yields CDR1 SEHNR and CDR2 FQNEAQ (reference sequence). Trimming at V came to 5 bases and at J to 7 bases, leaving 16 bases not matched to a gene. The study ran its PCR with 60 Vbeta and 13 Jbeta primers. As originally analysed: There were about 80 million unique TCR beta chains by a later count, and about 11 million of them were shared. TCRdb's copy holds only in-frame clones and misses some; the assay was immunoSEQ multiplex PCR. V and J calls and clone size follow that table, whereas D and trimming were derived from the DNA. The profile shows roughly 98,000 clones, roughly 79% of them singletons.

The sequence came from a man aged 35 to 55 in good health and CMV-seronegative. V and J are TRBV7-9 and TRBJ2-7; TRBD2 matches at 8 bases. The sequenced sample was PBMCs. CDR3 in amino acids: CASSRGGGGRVGEQYF. The CDR3 DNA reads as TGTGCCAGCAGCCGGGGGGGCGGAGGACGCGTCGGGGAGCAGTACTTC.